This TCR beta chain stems from a study of blood T cells in healthy people across ages. Study-level information: There was about one barcoded beta molecule captured by template switching per two T cells.

A second PCR of about 6 to 11 cycles used a sample-barcoded 5' primer and a J-beta primer mix. TCRdb used MiXCR to reprocess the 5' RACE reads, holding one entry per CDR3 protein. The sample includes 800,000 or so distinct CDR3 sequences, around 62% of them seen just once. This sequence was found in a man aged 25-40 years in good health. The sequenced material came from blood.

This CDR3 is CASSPRIWTGGLENYEQYF. The CDR3 region has the DNA TGTGCCAGCAGCCCGCGGATTTGGACAGGGGGCTTGGAAAACTACGAGCAGTACTTC. This chain connects TRBV7-9 to TRBJ2-7; 11 bases are shared with TRBD1. Trimming removed 5 bases from V and 3 bases from J; junction bases left unmatched: 18. Germline V gives CDR1 SEHNR, CDR2 FQNEAQ (reference sequence). This CDR3 region has 19 residues.